This T cell receptor (beta chain) stems from a study of blood T cells in healthy people across ages. Using a J-beta primer mix together with a sample-barcoded 5' primer, a second PCR was run for roughly 6 to 12 cycles. MiXCR, run by TCRdb on the 5' RACE reads, gives a single entry per CDR3 protein. This table holds around 1,600,000 distinct CDR3 sequences, about 45% found once. The V segment lost 4 bases and the J segment 5 bases; nucleotides outside the gene matches: 5. Germline lookup yields CDR1 GTSNPN and CDR2 SVGIG (reference sequence). CDR3 size: 13 residues. The receptor was isolated from a woman younger than 35 in good health. This sequence joins TRBV30 and TRBJ1-1, with 9 bases lining up with TRBD1. Sequencing was done on a sample of blood. CDR3 coding DNA: TGTGCCTGGACTCTGGACAGGGGAACTGAAGCTTTCTTT. This codes for CAWTLDRGTEAFF.